Given below is one TCR beta chain in context. It has no known antigen specificity. Base qualities are not provided; no much larger clone lies one nucleotide away. The sample is drawn from a study of T cells in Graves' hyperthyroidism and ophthalmopathy (dated by TCRdb to about 2019). About the study as a whole: TCR V-J signatures able to tell the groups apart were searched for in a discovery cohort of some 100 patients, of whom roughly 42 had Graves' ophthalmopathy and around 57 had stable Graves' hyperthyroidism. After sampling, hyperthyroidism patients received methimazole starting at 30 mg daily, and ophthalmopathy patients received high-dose intravenous methylprednisolone. Whether ophthalmopathy could be predicted prospectively was tested in an independent validation cohort made up of some 20 hyperthyroidism patients plus 17 patients who later progressed to ophthalmopathy. In several Graves' hyperthyroidism patients, the study also compared T-cell repertoires from thyroid tissue with T-cell repertoires from blood. According to the paper, TCR Vbeta CDR3 sequencing was carried out on over 130 peripheral blood samples, which came from fewer than 50 ophthalmopathy, about 75 hyperthyroidism and about 17 progressor patients. The 85 to 100 discovery patients were randomly split 7:3 into training and test sets. Study-wide conclusions, independent of this receptor: During validation, the model predicted progression to ophthalmopathy a median of approximately 7 months ahead of onset, with approximately 70% sensitivity and around 72% specificity. In cross-validation, a model built on a 13 V-J signature told ophthalmopathy apart from stable hyperthyroidism with 87.88% sensitivity and roughly 81% specificity, and in testing the same model reached 80%/75%. Sample size was not statistically predetermined, and investigators were not blinded to group allocation. Blood samples also contained most of the expanded thyroid clonotypes (frequency above 0.001), which suggests that blood repertoires may reflect thyroid immune responses.

Any patient with an uncontrolled infection, another autoimmune disease, pregnancy or lactation was excluded. Diagnoses were based on clinical symptoms, serum thyroxine and TRAb, thyroid ultrasound and orbital computed tomography. Trizol reagent was used to extract total RNA, and RNA quality was then checked on an Agilent 2100 Bioanalyzer. The TCR beta CDR3 regions were amplified from the RNA transcripts. The TCR CDR3 was subjected to a first round of RT-PCR using the HTBI primer set and the Qiagen OneStep RT-PCR kit. The libraries were constructed in a second round of multiplex PCR and then size-selected and purified. Sequencing of the libraries was done on an Illumina HiSeq2000 using paired-end 100 bp reads. In the paper's pipeline: SOAPnuke was used to process the raw data, throwing out any read that contained adapters or uncalled bases, had a mean Phred below 15, or lacked an exact constant-primer or identifier match. COPE v1.2.5 was used to merge high-quality paired reads, and clonotypes were defined as unique nucleotide sequences. MiTCR v1.1 was used to align clonotypes to the IMGT TRBV, TRBD and TRBJ reference segments. The analysis included only V-J combinations with a frequency above 0.0001, which together covered roughly 99% of the repertoires. The TCS score was defined as the ratio of F50 (clonal expansion) to E x V (chaos), calculated using BLOSUM62-based TCRdist between CDR3 peptides within each V-J. Welch's t-statistics and random forest reduced roughly 540 V-J features to roughly 13, which were used in a naive Bayes classifier (R e1071). The Morisita-Horn index was used to measure how similar the thyroid and blood repertoires were. Through fastp at Q25 and MiXCR, TCRdb rebuilt clones from the public reads, retaining in-frame beta chains. For every CDR3 protein sequence, its rows merge into one entry that carries the most common genes and DNA. These V and J calls rely on TCRdb rather than the paper's analysis. For this sample the table gives roughly 500,000 distinct CDR3 sequences, of which under 60% were detected only once. Roughly 19% of the sample is held by the ten biggest clonotypes.

Material: peripheral blood or thyroid tissue (not recorded which). The clonotype originates from an adult woman with Graves' disease, either hyperthyroidism or ophthalmopathy (not recorded which).

The DNA sequence follows: TGTGCCAGCAGTGAATGGGGGGAAGGGAACACTGAAGCTTTCTTT. It translates to CASSEWGEGNTEAFF. The rearranged segments are TRBV25-1 and TRBJ1-1; TRBD1 might be the D gene, on 5 matching bases. Deletion took 1 base off V and 1 base off J, with a span of 10 bases between the germline ends. The germline V gene gives CDR1 as MGHDK and CDR2 as SYGVNS. The CDR3, cysteine through phenylalanine, is 15 amino acids long. The retained sequence is limited to the CDR3, 45 bases, with the frame set at the first base.